The present T cell receptor (beta chain) was sequenced within a study of OX40 agonist ivuxolimab in advanced cancers. Measured with immunoSEQ multiplex PCR; TCRdb has only the in-frame clones, and not every one. This table holds over 30,000 clones, about 90% found once. The CDR3 runs to 13 residues. Germline CDR1 LNHDA, CDR2 SQIVND (reference sequence). The ends were cut back, 4 bases at V and 3 bases at J, with 6 bases in the middle. J is TRBJ2-2 and V is TRBV19; D unresolved. This specimen consisted of CD4+ or CD8+ T cells sorted from blood, obtained in a trial of the OX40 agonist ivuxolimab. The clonotype comes from an adult with an advanced solid tumor such as melanoma, head and neck, liver or kidney cancer. In DNA form, the CDR3 reads TGTGCCAGTAGTACAAGGTACACCGGGGAGCTGTTTTTT. Translation gives CASSTRYTGELFF.